This TCR beta chain was documented in a study of blood T cell repertoires in COVID-19. Looking at the study overall: COVID-19 samples from acute and convalescent phases originated in the United States, Italy and Spain. T cells, B-cell-depleted T cells, or PBMCs supplied cDNA or gDNA.

In the study's own analysis: Estimates of nucleated cell counts were drawn from the amplification of reference gene primers. The method was immunoSEQ multiplex PCR; TCRdb's version includes in-frame clones alone and lacks a portion of them. Clone size and V and J calls were adopted from that table, with D and trimming inferred from the DNA. In the table there are under 400,000 clones, about 91% of which are singletons. While infection was still active, Seattle patients were enrolled and then followed longitudinally. V was clipped by 0 bases and J by 5 bases; unmatched bases: 5. CDR3 size: 17 residues. CDR1 is SGHNT and CDR2 is YYREEE in the germline V gene (reference sequence).

The J gene is TRBJ2-2, the V gene TRBV5-4, with 12 bases aligning to TRBD2. The sequenced sample consisted of peripheral blood. The source of this sequence is a woman aged 30 to 39 with COVID-19, enrolled during active disease. DNA for the CDR3: TGTGCCAGCAGCTTGGAGCTAGCGGGGGGGCCGACCGGGGAGCTGTTTTTT. It encodes CASSLELAGGPTGELFF.